This T cell receptor (beta chain) is drawn from a study of T cell clonotyping in hematopoietic cell transplantation. This CDR3 region has 16 residues. The J segment lost 9 bases and the V segment lost 1 base, leaving 5 bases of the junction unmatched. Germline CDR1 is GTSNPN and CDR2 is SVGIG (reference sequence). Method: immunoSEQ multiplex PCR; TCRdb's copy keeps in-frame clones and lacks some. The sample holds about 7,000 clones, around nine tenths seen once. Concerning this clone itself: As yet, its antigen is unknown.

Overall study results and limits: Pathologically expanded recipient clonotypes increased progressively from day 30 to day 180 as diversity fell.

This TCR was sampled from a male patient aged 45-60 years who had an allogeneic stem cell transplant from a related donor, so the T cells may come from the graft donor. Some clones in this sample may be carry-over from other donors' samples. This specimen was PBMCs, taken 100 days after allogeneic stem cell transplant. The chain employs TRBV30 and TRBJ2-2; 16 nucleotides line up with TRBD2. The CDR3 loop reads CAWSAGLAGGIRELFF. CDR3 nucleotide sequence: TGTGCCTGGAGTGCGGGACTAGCGGGAGGGATCAGGGAGCTGTTTTTT.